Sequencing of this T cell receptor beta chain was carried out in a study of shared clonotypes between healthy human individuals. Each donor was a Caucasian adult residing in Nashville, Tennessee. Trimming took off 5 bases at V and 4 bases at J, with 12 bases between the two ends. There are 13 residues in the CDR3. Germline CDR1 and CDR2: GTSNPN and SVGIG (reference sequence). Libraries were prepared by immunoSEQ multiplex PCR; TCRdb keeps only in-frame clonotypes and omits some of them. The data contain more than 450,000 clones, more than 65% of them singletons. What was sequenced was PBMCs. The V gene is TRBV30, the J gene TRBJ2-1, with D possibly TRBD2 on 5 matching bases. The TCR comes from a woman between 40 and 50 years old in good health. Some clones in this sample may be carry-over from other donors' samples. In DNA form, the CDR3 reads TGTGCCTGGCAGAGGGAGTTTTACAATGAGCAGTTCTTC. It yields the protein CAWQREFYNEQFF.